One sample yielded the 10 T cell receptor beta chains listed below, sequenced in a study of metastatic and nonmetastatic thyroid tumors. TCRdb reprocessed the PCR reads via MiXCR. The profile covers some 17,000 clones, with roughly 24% appearing a single time and over 15% taken by the ten largest. Thyroid surgery had not been preceded by any treatment in any patient. The material sequenced was adjacent normal tissue. All receptors derive from a female donor with papillary thyroid cancer or a benign thyroid nodule (not recorded which). Some clones in this sample may be carry-over from other donors' samples.

The gene calls are TRBV28 and TRBJ2-3; unclear D gene. The germline V and J ends were trimmed by 7 bases and 0 bases, with 14 bases remaining between them. The CDR3 covers 15 residues. Germline-derived CDR1 and CDR2 are MDHEN and SYDVKM. CDR3 in amino acids: CASNSEGSSTDTQYF. The CDR3 nucleotides read TGTGCCAGCAATTCCGAAGGCTCTAGCACAGATACGCAGTATTTT. The full variable domain, completed using reference TRBV28 and TRBJ2-3, is DVKVTQSSRYLVKRTGEKVFLECVQDMDHENMFWYRQDPGLGLRLIYFSYDVKMKEKGDIPEGYSVSREKKERFSLILESASTNQTSMYLCASNSEGSSTDTQYFGPGTRLTVL.

A few counts support this clone. The V call is TRBV28, the J call TRBJ2-2; tentatively, D is TRBD1 (6 bases). Trimming shortened V by 3 bases and J by 9 bases, and 17 bases separated the two germline ends. Germline loops: CDR1 MDHEN, CDR2 SYDVKM. This CDR3 is 15 amino acids long. The CDR3 spells CASSFGGQSSRELFF. In DNA form, the CDR3 reads TGTGCCAGCAGTTTTGGAGGACAGTCCTCAAGGGAGCTGTTTTTT. The full variable domain, with the rest looked up from reference TRBV28 and TRBJ2-2, is DVKVTQSSRYLVKRTGEKVFLECVQDMDHENMFWYRQDPGLGLRLIYFSYDVKMKEKGDIPEGYSVSREKKERFSLILESASTNQTSMYLCASSFGGQSSRELFFGEGSRLTVL.

The V and J genes are TRBV20-1 and TRBJ2-7; 7 bases match TRBD1. CDR1 is DFQATT, CDR2 SNEGSKA, per germline (reference sequence). V lost 3 bases, J lost 5 bases, and 10 bases stayed unmatched. The CDR3 has 14 residues. The CDR3 DNA sequence: TGCAGTGCTAGGCGGCAGACAGGGACGAACGAGCAGTACTTC. Its protein is CSARRQTGTNEQYF.

The CDR3 DNA follows: TGTGCCACCAGTCAGGGGGGCTATGGCTACACCTTC. As protein: CATSQGGYGYTF. The chain links TRBV24-1 to TRBJ1-2; TRBD1 aligns across 7 bases. After removal of 6 bases from V and 4 bases from J, the junction contained 1 base not matched to a gene. This CDR3 region has 12 residues. Germline V gene lookup returns CDR1 KGHDR and CDR2 SFDVKD.

The chain carries TRBV20-1 and TRBJ2-7; the match to TRBD2 covers 14 bases. Germline CDR1 and CDR2: DFQATT and SNEGSKA (reference sequence). The CDR3 totals 17 residues. V gave up 5 bases and J gave up 3 bases; unmatched junction bases: 12. As DNA, the CDR3 is TGCAGTGCTCCAAATCCCGGGACTAGCGGGAGTGTCTACGAGCAGTACTTC. It specifies CSAPNPGTSGSVYEQYF.

The rearrangement uses TRBV7-8 and TRBJ2-1, with D uncertain. Germline values: CDR1 SGHVS, CDR2 FQNEAQ. This CDR3 comprises 15 residues. The V and J ends lost 4 bases and 9 bases respectively, with 19 bases between them. The CDR3 reads CASSSTLTFVAEQFF. The CDR3 DNA is TGTGCCAGCAGCTCCACTCTCACCTTCGTGGCTGAGCAGTTCTTC.

This clone has a handful of counts. The chain carries TRBV19 and TRBJ2-7, with TRBD2 as a possible D gene (6 bases). The length of the CDR3 is 16 residues. Germline CDR1 reads LNHDA; CDR2 reads SQIVND (reference sequence). Trimming stripped 1 base from V and 6 bases from J, with 19 bases between. The CDR3 region is CASSIGLDPRAGEQYF. DNA of the CDR3: TGTGCCAGTAGTATAGGTTTAGACCCCCGAGCGGGCGAGCAGTACTTC.

Judged by abundance, this clone is medium-sized. Here the CDR3 reads CASTYGQNREKLFF. CDR3 nucleotide sequence: TGTGCCAGCACCTACGGACAGAATAGAGAAAAACTGTTTTTT. The chain links TRBV6-1 to TRBJ1-4, with a possible D match to TRBD1 (6 bases). CDR1 and CDR2 from the germline V gene are MNHNS and SASEGT. V was trimmed by 7 bases and J by 8 bases, leaving 17 bases between them. The CDR3 sequence is 14 residues long.

In this sample, this clone turned up a few times. The rearrangement links TRBV12-3 or TRBV12-4 to TRBJ2-2, with D tentatively TRBD1 (6 bases). V was pared by 5 bases and J by 2 bases, with 15 bases between. The CDR3 totals 16 residues. The CDR3 nucleotides read TGTGCCAGCAGTGGCTACAGGGATCCCAACACCGGGGAGCTGTTTTTT. Encoded protein: CASSGYRDPNTGELFF.

This clone was picked up one time. This sequence joins TRBV2 and TRBJ1-5, with 9 bases lining up with TRBD1. The ends lost 6 bases at V and 7 bases at J; junction bases unmatched: 13. Germline assignment: CDR1 SNHLY and CDR2 FYNNEI. The CDR3 is 16 residues long. CDR3 bases: TGTGCCAGCAGGGGACAGGGCGCCCTTTTCGGGCAGCCCCAGCATTTT. Encoded protein: CASRGQGALFGQPQHF.